This entry is about one TCR beta chain. What it binds is unknown. The entry originates in a study of cytomegalovirus exposure and HLA in healthy donors. Findings of the study overall: Associated with cytomegalovirus, according to the listing, were 150 to 200 TCR beta chains. A few V segments could not be told apart, such as TRBV6-2 and TRBV6-3, and were left out.

Germline lookup yields CDR1 SNHLY and CDR2 FYNNEI. The length of the CDR3 is 14 residues. The junction had 1 base not matched to a gene; V was cut back by 6 bases and J by 2 bases. The PCR used 60 Vbeta and 13 Jbeta primers. Some clones are missing from TCRdb's copy, which holds only in-frame ones; the method was immunoSEQ multiplex PCR. The sample features tens of thousands of clones, with 12% in its top ten. The chain carries TRBV2 and TRBJ2-7, with 13 bases lining up with TRBD2. The specimen sequenced was PBMCs. The sequence was obtained from a woman in her 30s in good health and CMV-seropositive. In nucleotides, the CDR3 is TGTGCCAGCAGACTAGCGGGGGGGCCCTACGAGCAGTACTTC. This codes for CASRLAGGPYEQYF. The full variable domain, in which reference TRBV2 and TRBJ2-7 provide the parts outside the CDR3, is EPEVTQTPSHQVTQMGQEVILRCVPISNHLYFYWYRQILGQKVEFLVSFYNNEISEKSEIFDDQFSVERPDGSNFTLKIRSTKLEDSAMYFCASRLAGGPYEQYFGPGTRLTVT.